This T cell receptor (beta chain) was captured by sequencing in a study of T cells of healthy individuals (dated by TCRdb to 2016 to 2019). The library was generated by 5' RACE. The listed sequencing device is Illumina MiSeq. The public sequencing data were trimmed at Q25 with fastp and processed into clonotypes with MiXCR by TCRdb, which kept only in-frame beta chains. Rows are unified per CDR3 protein, each entry keeping the most common DNA and genes. The sample table holds about 53,000 distinct CDR3 sequences, of which about 15% were seen once. The leading ten clones occupy 15% to 20% of the sample. For this clonotype: Which antigen it targets is not known. No base quality values were provided; no much bigger clone lies one nucleotide off.

Relative to germline, V is 2 bases shorter and J is 3 bases shorter, with 11 bases between their ends. The CDR3 numbers 14 residues from cysteine through phenylalanine. The DNA shown is the 42-base CDR3, in frame from base 1. The germline V gene (reference sequence) sets CDR1 to SGHNT and CDR2 to YYREEE. The clonotype was recovered from a human donor in good health. The sequence is built from TRBV5-4 and TRBJ2-5, with the D call perhaps TRBD1 or TRBD2, each one matching 5 bases. The DNA is TGTGCCAGCAGCTTTTTGGGGGTTAAAGAGACCCAGTACTTC. This sequence encodes CASSFLGVKETQYF. This CDR3, with the reference TRBV5-4 and TRBJ2-5 proteins standing in past its ends, gives the full variable domain ETGVTQSPTHLIKTRGQQVTLRCSSQSGHNTVSWYQQALGQGPQFIFQYYREEENGRGNFPPRFSGLQFPNYSSELNVNALELDDSALYLCASSFLGVKETQYFGPGTRLLVL.